This T cell receptor (beta chain) is drawn from a study of blood T cell repertoires in COVID-19. The CDR3 is 14 residues long. TCRdb's copy holds only in-frame clones and misses some; the assay was immunoSEQ multiplex PCR. The sample records some 300,000 clones, around nine tenths being singletons. This clone was recorded at least ten times. This receptor was taken from a woman in her seventies with COVID-19, enrolled during active disease. The J gene is TRBJ1-5, the V gene TRBV21-1; the D call in the table, TRBD1, was not verified against the DNA. TRBV21-1 is classified as a pseudogene. Source material: peripheral blood. The CDR3, as DNA: TGTGCCAGCGGGGCAGGGCGGAGCAATCAGCCCCAGCATTTT. It encodes CASGAGRSNQPQHF.